The clone carrying this T cell receptor (beta chain) was seen more than once but under ten times. TCR beta cDNA libraries included unique molecular identifiers. TCRdb fed the PCR reads into MiXCR, producing one record per CDR3 protein. The sample includes 450,000 to 700,000 distinct CDR3 sequences, about 40% of them seen just once. These data belong to a study of post-analysis software for immune sequencing data. The sequence derives from a girl aged 5 to 17 with multiple sclerosis. The sample comprised blood.

The CDR3 protein is CASSQDYSRRWDEQFF. CDR3 DNA sequence: TGCGCCAGCAGCCAAGATTATTCGCGGAGGTGGGATGAGCAGTTCTTC. The V gene is TRBV4-1, the J gene TRBJ2-1; D is possibly TRBD2 (5 bases). Trimming shortened V by 0 bases and J by 8 bases, and 17 bases separated the two germline ends. CDR3 length: 16 residues. CDR1 MGHRA and CDR2 YSYEKL come from the germline V gene.